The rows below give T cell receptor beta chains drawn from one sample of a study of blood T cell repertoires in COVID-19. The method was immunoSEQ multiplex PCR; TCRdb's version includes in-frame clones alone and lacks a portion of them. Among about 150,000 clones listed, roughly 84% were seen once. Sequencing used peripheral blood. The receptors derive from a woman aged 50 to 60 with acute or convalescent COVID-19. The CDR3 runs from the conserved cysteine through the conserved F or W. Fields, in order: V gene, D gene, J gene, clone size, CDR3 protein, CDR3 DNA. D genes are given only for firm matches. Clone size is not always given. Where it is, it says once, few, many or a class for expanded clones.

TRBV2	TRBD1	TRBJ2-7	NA	CASNGGQGASNEQYF	TGTGCCAGCAACGGTGGACAGGGCGCAAGTAACGAGCAGTACTTC
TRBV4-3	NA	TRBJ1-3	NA	CASSPESGVSGNTIYF	TGCGCCAGCAGCCCAGAATCCGGGGTCTCTGGAAACACCATATATTTT
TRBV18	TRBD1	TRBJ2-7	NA	CASSPPGQGAKEQYF	TGTGCCAGCTCACCACCGGGACAGGGGGCGAAAGAGCAGTACTTC
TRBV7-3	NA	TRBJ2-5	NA	CASSLTGQGGETQYF	TGTGCCAGCAGCTTAACTGGCCAGGGCGGAGAGACCCAGTACTTC
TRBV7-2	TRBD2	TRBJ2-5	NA	CASSPGWVAGGQETQYF	TGTGCCAGCAGCCCAGGGTGGGTAGCGGGGGGCCAAGAGACCCAGTACTTC
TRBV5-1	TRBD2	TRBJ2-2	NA	CASSSGGGNTGELFF	TGCGCCAGCAGCTCGGGAGGGGGAAACACCGGGGAGCTGTTTTTT
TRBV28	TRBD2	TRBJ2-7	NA	CASRAGGPREQYF	TGTGCCAGCAGAGCGGGAGGGCCGCGCGAGCAGTACTTC
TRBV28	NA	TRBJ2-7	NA	CASSFRTDLHEQYF	TGTGCCAGCAGTTTCCGGACAGACCTCCACGAGCAGTACTTC
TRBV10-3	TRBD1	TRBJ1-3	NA	CAVDRGSGNTIYF	TGTGCCGTCGACAGGGGCTCTGGAAACACCATATATTTT
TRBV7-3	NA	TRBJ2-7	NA	CASSLLTGVGYEQYF	TGTGCCAGCAGCTTACTTACGGGAGTGGGCTACGAGCAGTACTTC
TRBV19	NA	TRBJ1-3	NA	CASSIDRGNTIYF	TGTGCCAGTAGTATCGACAGAGGAAACACCATATATTTT
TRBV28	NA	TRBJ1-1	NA	CASSFSTGEAFF	TGTGCCAGCAGTTTCTCAACGGGTGAAGCTTTCTTT
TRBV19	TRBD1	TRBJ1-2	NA	CASQTTGTGSYGYTF	TGTGCCAGTCAAACAACGGGGACAGGCTCTTATGGCTACACCTTC
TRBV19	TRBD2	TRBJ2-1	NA	CGSATSGSSGPYNEQFF	TGTGGGTCCGCCACTAGCGGGAGTAGTGGGCCCTACAATGAGCAGTTCTTC
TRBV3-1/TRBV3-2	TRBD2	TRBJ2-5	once	CASSAKRGRAGETQYF	TGTGCCAGCAGCGCAAAACGCGGGAGGGCCGGGGAGACCCAGTACTTC
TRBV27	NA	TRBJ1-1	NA	CASSFLDSEAFF	TGTGCCAGCAGTTTCCTCGACAGTGAAGCTTTCTTT
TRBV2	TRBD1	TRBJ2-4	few	CASSNGQDDIQYF	TGTGCCAGCAGTAATGGACAGGACGACATTCAGTACTTC
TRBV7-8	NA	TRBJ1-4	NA	CASSRGSKLNEKLFF	TGTGCCAGCAGCCGAGGGTCGAAACTTAATGAAAAACTGTTTTTT
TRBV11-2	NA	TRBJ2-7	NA	CASSSQPTAIYEQYF	TGTGCCAGCAGCTCCCAACCAACAGCCATCTACGAGCAGTACTTC
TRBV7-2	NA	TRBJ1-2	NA	CASTLEGSGSNYGYTF	TGTGCCAGCACTTTAGAGGGCAGCGGGAGCAACTATGGCTACACCTTC
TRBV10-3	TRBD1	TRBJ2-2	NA	CAITQRTGTGELFF	TGTGCCATCACTCAACGGACAGGGACCGGGGAGCTGTTTTTT
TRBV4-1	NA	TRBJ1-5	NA	CASSRTQGQPQHF	TGCGCCAGCAGCCGTACCCAGGGACAGCCCCAGCATTTT
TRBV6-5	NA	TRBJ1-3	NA	CASRPGSSGNTIYF	TGTGCCAGCAGGCCAGGGTCCTCTGGAAACACCATATATTTT
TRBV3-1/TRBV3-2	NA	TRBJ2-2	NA	CASGVAYTNTGELFF	TGTGCCAGCGGAGTGGCCTATACGAACACCGGGGAGCTGTTTTTT
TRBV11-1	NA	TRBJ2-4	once	CASSLSRVRNIQYF	TGTGCCAGCAGCTTATCCAGGGTGAGAAACATTCAGTACTTC
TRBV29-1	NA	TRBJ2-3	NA	CSVEESGTDTQYF	TGCAGCGTTGAAGAGTCGGGCACAGATACGCAGTATTTT
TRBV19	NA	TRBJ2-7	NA	CASSITGSYEQYF	TGTGCCAGTAGTATTACAGGCTCCTACGAGCAGTACTTC
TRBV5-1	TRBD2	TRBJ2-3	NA	CASSLSSGGATDTQYF	TGCGCCAGCAGCTTGTCAAGCGGGGGGGCGACAGATACGCAGTATTTT
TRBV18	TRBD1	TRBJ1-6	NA	CASSPDRGNSPLHF	TGTGCCAGCTCCCCCGACAGGGGAAATTCACCCCTCCACTTT
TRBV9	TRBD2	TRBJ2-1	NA	CASSVGGGVYNEQFF	TGTGCCAGCAGCGTAGGGGGAGGGGTTTACAATGAGCAGTTCTTC
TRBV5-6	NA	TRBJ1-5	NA	CASSLVDQPQHF	TGTGCCAGCAGCTTGGTAGATCAGCCCCAGCATTTT
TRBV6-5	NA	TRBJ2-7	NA	CASSPTTTRGEQYF	TGTGCCAGCAGCCCAACTACGACCCGAGGCGAGCAGTACTTC
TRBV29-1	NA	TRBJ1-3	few	CSVWSMQDNSGNTIYF	TGCAGCGTTTGGTCCATGCAGGATAACTCTGGAAACACCATATATTTT
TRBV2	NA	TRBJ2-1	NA	CASSKSRQDYNEQFF	TGTGCCAGCAGCAAAAGCCGACAGGACTACAATGAGCAGTTCTTC
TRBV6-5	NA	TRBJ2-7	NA	CASSYSLDSSYEQYF	TGTGCCAGCAGTTACTCCCTCGACAGCTCCTACGAGCAGTACTTC
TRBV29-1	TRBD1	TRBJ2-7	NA	CSGTGNSYEQYF	TGCAGCGGGACAGGTAACTCCTACGAGCAGTACTTC
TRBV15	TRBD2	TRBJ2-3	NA	CATSKATSGSDTQYF	TGTGCCACCAGCAAAGCTACTAGCGGATCCGATACGCAGTATTTT
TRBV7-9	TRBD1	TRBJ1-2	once	CASSVSGTGAGYGYTF	TGTGCCAGCAGCGTATCCGGGACAGGGGCGGGCTATGGCTACACCTTC
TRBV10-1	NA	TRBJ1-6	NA	CASGTLNSPLHF	TGCGCCAGCGGGACACTTAATTCACCCCTCCACTTT
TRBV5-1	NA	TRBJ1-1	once	CASSLTGMNTEAFF	TGCGCCAGCAGCTTGACCGGGATGAACACTGAAGCTTTCTTT
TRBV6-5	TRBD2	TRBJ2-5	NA	CASSYSGGAQYF	TGTGCCAGCAGTTACTCCGGGGGGGCCCAGTACTTC
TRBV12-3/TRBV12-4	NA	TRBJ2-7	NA	CASSFTRGYEQYF	TGTGCCAGCAGTTTCACCCGGGGGTACGAGCAGTACTTC
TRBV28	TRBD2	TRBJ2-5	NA	CASSQAGEETQYF	TGTGCCAGCAGTCAAGCGGGAGAAGAGACCCAGTACTTC
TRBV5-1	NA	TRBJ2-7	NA	CASSLVAYEQYF	TGCGCCAGCAGCTTGGTCGCCTACGAGCAGTACTTC
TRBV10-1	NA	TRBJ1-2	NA	CASSEYDRYYGYTF	TGCGCCAGCAGTGAATACGACAGGTACTATGGCTACACCTTC
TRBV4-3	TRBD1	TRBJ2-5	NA	CASSQDRMWGQGAETQYF	TGCGCCAGCAGCCAAGATCGGATGTGGGGACAGGGGGCGGAGACCCAGTACTTC
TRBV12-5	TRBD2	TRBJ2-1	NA	CASGSFKIAGGRSNEQFF	TGTGCTAGTGGTTCATTCAAAATAGCGGGGGGACGATCCAATGAGCAGTTCTTC
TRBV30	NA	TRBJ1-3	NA	CACDRISGNTIYF	TGTGCCTGTGACAGGATCTCTGGAAACACCATATATTTT
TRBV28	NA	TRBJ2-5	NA	CASSFPSGQMGETQYF	TGTGCCAGCAGTTTCCCGTCCGGACAGATGGGAGAGACCCAGTACTTC
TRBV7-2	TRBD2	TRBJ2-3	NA	CASRRTSGDPSTDTQYF	TGTGCCAGCCGAAGGACTAGCGGCGACCCCAGCACAGATACGCAGTATTTT